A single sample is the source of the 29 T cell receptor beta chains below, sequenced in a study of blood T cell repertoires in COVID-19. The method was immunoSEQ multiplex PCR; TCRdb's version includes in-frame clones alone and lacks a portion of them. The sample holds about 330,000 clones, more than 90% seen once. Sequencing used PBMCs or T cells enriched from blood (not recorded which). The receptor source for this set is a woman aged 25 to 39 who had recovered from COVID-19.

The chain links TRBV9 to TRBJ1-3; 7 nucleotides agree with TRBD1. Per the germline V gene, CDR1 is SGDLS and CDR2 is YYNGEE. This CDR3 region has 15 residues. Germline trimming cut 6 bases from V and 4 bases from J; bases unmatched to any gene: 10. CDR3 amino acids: CASNRDSARGNTIYF. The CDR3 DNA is TGTGCCAGCAACCGGGACAGCGCTCGGGGAAACACCATATATTTT.

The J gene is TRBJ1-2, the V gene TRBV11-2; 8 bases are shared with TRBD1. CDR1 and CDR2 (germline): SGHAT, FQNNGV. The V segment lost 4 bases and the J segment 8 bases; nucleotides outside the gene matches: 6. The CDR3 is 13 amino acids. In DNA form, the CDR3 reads TGTGCCAGCAGCTCCGGGACAGGTTTCGGCTACACCTTC. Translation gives CASSSGTGFGYTF.

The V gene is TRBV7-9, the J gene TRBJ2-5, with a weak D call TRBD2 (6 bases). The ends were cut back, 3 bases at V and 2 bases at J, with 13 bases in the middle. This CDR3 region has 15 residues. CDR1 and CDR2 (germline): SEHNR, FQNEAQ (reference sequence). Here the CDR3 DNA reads TGTGCCAGCAGCTTTCTTAGCGGATTTCAAGAGACCCAGTACTTC. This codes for CASSFLSGFQETQYF.

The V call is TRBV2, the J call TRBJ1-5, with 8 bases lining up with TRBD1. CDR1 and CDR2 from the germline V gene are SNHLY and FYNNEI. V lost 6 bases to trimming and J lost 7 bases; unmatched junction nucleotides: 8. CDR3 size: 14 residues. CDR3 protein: CASSSDRGVQPQHF. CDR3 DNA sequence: TGTGCCAGCAGCTCCGACAGGGGAGTGCAGCCCCAGCATTTT.

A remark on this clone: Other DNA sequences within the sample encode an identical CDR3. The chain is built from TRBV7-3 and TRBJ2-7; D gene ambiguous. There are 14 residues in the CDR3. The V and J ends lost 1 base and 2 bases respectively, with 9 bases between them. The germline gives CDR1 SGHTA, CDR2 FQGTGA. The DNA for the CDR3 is TGTGCCAGCAGCTTAAGTGGCGGTACCTACGAGCAGTACTTC. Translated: CASSLSGGTYEQYF.

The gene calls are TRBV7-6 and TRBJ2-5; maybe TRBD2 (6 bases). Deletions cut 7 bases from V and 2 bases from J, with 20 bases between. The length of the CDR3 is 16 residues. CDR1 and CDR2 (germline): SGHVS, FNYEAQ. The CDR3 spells CASTRRAREPQETQYF. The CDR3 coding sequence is TGTGCCAGCACCCGGCGAGCCCGGGAGCCTCAAGAGACCCAGTACTTC.

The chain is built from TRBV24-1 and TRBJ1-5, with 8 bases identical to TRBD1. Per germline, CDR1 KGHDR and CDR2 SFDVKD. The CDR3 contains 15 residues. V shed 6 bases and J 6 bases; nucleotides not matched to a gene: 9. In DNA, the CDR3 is TGTGCCACCAGTAAGACAGGGGACGGGGTTCAGCCCCAGCATTTT. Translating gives CATSKTGDGVQPQHF.

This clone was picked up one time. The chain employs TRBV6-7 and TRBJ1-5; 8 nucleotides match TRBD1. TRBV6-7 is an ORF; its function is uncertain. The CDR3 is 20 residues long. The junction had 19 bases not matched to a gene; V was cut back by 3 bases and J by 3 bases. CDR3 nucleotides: TGTGCCAGCAGTTATGATTGGACAGGGTGTCTCCTGGGGAACAATCAGCCCCAGCATTTT. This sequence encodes CASSYDWTGCLLGNNQPQHF.

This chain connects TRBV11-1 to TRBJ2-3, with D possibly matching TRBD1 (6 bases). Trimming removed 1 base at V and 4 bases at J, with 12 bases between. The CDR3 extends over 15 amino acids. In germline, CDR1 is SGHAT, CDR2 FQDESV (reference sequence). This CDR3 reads CASSLGIRGADTQYF. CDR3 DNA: TGTGCCAGCAGCTTAGGGATCAGGGGCGCAGATACGCAGTATTTT.

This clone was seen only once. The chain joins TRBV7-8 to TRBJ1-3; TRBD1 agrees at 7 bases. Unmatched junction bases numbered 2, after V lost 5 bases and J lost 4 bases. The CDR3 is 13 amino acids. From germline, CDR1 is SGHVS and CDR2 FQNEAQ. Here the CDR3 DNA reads TGTGCCAGCAGCCAGGGGGTCGGAAACACCATATATTTT. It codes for CASSQGVGNTIYF.

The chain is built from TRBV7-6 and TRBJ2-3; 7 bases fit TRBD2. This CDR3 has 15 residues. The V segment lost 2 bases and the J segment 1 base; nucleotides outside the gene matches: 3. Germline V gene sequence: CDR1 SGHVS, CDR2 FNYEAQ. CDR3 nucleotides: TGTGCCAGCAGCTTACGCGGGGGAGGCACAGATACGCAGTATTTT. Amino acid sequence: CASSLRGGGTDTQYF.

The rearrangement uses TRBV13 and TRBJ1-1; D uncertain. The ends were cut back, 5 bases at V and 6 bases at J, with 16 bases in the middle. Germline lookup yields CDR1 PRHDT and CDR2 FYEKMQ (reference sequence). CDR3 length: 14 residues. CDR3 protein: CASSATYASAEAFF. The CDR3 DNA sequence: TGTGCCAGCAGCGCTACCTACGCCAGCGCTGAAGCTTTCTTT.

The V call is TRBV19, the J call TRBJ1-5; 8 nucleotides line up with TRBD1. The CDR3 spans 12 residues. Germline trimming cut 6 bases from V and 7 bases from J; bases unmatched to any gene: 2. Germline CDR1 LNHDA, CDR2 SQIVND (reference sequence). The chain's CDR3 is CASRGQAQPQHF. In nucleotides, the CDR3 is TGTGCCAGTAGGGGACAGGCCCAGCCCCAGCATTTT. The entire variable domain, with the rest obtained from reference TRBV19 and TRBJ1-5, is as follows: DGGITQSPKYLFRKEGQNVTLSCEQNLNHDAMYWYRQDPGQGLRLIYYSQIVNDFQKGDIAEGYSVSREKKESFPLTVTSAQKNPTAFYLCASRGQAQPQHFGDGTRLSIL.

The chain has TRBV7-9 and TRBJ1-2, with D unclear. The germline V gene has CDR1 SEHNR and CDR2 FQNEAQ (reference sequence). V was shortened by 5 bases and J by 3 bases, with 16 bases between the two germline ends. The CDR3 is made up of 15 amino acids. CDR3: CASSPWGGGDYGYTF. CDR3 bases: TGTGCCAGCAGCCCCTGGGGAGGCGGCGACTATGGCTACACCTTC.

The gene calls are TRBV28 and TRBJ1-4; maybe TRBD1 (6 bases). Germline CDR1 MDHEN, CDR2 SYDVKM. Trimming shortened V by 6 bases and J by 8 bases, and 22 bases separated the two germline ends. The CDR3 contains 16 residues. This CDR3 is CASSPDRLRPKEKLFF. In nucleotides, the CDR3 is TGTGCCAGCAGCCCCGACAGGCTTCGCCCAAAGGAAAAACTGTTTTTT.

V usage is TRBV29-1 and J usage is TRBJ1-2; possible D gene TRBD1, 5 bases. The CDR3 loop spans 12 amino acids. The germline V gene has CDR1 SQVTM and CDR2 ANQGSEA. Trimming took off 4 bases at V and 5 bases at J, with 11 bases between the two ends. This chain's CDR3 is CSVAGGKYGYTF. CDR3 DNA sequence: TGCAGCGTTGCGGGGGGTAAATATGGCTACACCTTC.

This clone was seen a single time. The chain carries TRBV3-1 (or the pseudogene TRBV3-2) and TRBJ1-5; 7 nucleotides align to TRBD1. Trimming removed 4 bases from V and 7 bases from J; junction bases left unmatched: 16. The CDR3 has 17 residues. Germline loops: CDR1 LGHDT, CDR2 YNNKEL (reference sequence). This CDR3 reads CASSRGTGVALGQPQHF. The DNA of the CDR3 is TGTGCCAGCAGCCGCGGTACAGGGGTCGCCCTCGGACAGCCCCAGCATTTT.

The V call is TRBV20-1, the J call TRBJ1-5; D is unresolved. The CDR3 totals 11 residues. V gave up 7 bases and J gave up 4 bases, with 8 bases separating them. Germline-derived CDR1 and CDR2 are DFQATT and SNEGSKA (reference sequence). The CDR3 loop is CSVTGNQPQHF. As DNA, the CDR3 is TGCAGTGTCACCGGTAATCAGCCCCAGCATTTT.

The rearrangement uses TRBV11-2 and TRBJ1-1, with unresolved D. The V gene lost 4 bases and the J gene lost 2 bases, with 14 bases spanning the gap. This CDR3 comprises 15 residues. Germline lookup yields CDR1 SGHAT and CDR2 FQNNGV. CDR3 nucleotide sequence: TGTGCCAGCAGCTCCGATCCGCGGGGAAACACTGAAGCTTTCTTT. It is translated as CASSSDPRGNTEAFF.

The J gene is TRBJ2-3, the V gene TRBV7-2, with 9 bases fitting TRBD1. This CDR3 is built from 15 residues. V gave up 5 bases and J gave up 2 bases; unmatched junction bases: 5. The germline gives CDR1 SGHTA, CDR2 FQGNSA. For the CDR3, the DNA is TGTGCCAGCAGCATGGACAGGGGAACCACAGATACGCAGTATTTT. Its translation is CASSMDRGTTDTQYF.

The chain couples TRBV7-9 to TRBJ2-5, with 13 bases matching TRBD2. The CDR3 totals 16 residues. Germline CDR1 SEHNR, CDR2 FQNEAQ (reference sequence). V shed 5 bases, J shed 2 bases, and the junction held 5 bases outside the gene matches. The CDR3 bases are TGTGCCAGCAGCACGGGACTAGCGGGGATACAAGAGACCCAGTACTTC. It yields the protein CASSTGLAGIQETQYF.

CDR3 sequence (DNA): TGTGCCAGCAGCGAGGACAGGCGGGTCTACAATGAGCAGTTCTTC. Translated, it gives CASSEDRRVYNEQFF. The gene calls are TRBV7-2 and TRBJ2-1; 7 bases align to TRBD1. The trim removed 5 bases at V and 3 bases at J, leaving 7 bases unmatched. Germline CDR1 reads SGHTA; CDR2 reads FQGNSA. The CDR3 has 15 amino acids.

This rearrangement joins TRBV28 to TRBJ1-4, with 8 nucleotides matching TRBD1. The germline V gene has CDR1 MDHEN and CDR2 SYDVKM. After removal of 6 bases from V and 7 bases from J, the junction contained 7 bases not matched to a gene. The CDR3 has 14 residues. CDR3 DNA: TGTGCCAGCAGCCCAGGGGGCGCTTCTGAAAAACTGTTTTTT. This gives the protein CASSPGGASEKLFF. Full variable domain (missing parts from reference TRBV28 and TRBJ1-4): DVKVTQSSRYLVKRTGEKVFLECVQDMDHENMFWYRQDPGLGLRLIYFSYDVKMKEKGDIPEGYSVSREKKERFSLILESASTNQTSMYLCASSPGGASEKLFFGSGTQLSVL.

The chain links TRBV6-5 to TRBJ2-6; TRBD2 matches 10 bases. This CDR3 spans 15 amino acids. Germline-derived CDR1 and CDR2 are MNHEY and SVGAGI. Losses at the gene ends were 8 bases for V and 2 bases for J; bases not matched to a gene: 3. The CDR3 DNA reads TGTGCCAGCGAAGCGGGAGGGGCTGGGGCCAACGTCCTGACTTTC. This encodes CASEAGGAGANVLTF.

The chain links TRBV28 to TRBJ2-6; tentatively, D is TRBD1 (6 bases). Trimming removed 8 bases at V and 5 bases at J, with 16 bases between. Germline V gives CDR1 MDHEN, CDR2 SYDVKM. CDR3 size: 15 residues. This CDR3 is CASRGQGLWANVLTF. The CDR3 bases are TGTGCCAGCCGGGGACAAGGGCTCTGGGCCAACGTCCTGACTTTC.

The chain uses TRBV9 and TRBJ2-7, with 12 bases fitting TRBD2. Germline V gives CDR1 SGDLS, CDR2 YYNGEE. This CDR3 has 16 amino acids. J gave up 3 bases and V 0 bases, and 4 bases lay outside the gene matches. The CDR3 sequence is CASSVVASGGDYEQYF. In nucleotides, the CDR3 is TGTGCCAGCAGCGTAGTGGCTAGCGGGGGGGACTACGAGCAGTACTTC.

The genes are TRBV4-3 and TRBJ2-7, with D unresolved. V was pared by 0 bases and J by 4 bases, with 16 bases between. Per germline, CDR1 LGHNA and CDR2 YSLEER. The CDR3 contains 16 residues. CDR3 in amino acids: CASSQDLFEDRYEQYF. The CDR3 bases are TGCGCCAGCAGCCAAGATCTTTTTGAAGATCGGTACGAGCAGTACTTC.

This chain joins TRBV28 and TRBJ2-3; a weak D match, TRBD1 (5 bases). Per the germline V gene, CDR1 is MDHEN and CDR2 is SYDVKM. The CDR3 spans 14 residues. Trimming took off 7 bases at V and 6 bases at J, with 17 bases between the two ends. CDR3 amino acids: CASMMDIRADTQYF. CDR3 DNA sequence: TGTGCCAGCATGATGGACATACGGGCCGATACGCAGTATTTT. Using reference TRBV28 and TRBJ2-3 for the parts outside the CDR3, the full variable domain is DVKVTQSSRYLVKRTGEKVFLECVQDMDHENMFWYRQDPGLGLRLIYFSYDVKMKEKGDIPEGYSVSREKKERFSLILESASTNQTSMYLCASMMDIRADTQYFGPGTRLTVL.

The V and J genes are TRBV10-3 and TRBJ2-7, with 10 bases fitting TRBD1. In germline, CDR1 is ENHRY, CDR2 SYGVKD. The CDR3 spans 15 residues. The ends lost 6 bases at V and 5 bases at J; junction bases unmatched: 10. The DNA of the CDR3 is TGTGCCATCAGGGGGGGGACAGGGGATAGGAACGAGCAGTACTTC. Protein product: CAIRGGTGDRNEQYF.